The subject of this entry is one TCR beta chain. This sample is part of a study of blood T cells in healthy people across ages. Primers used in a second PCR of about 6 to 12 cycles were a sample-barcoded 5' primer and a J-beta primer mix. TCRdb re-analysed the 5' RACE reads in MiXCR, keeping a single row per CDR3 protein. The sample has about a million distinct CDR3 sequences; roughly half are singletons. CDR3 length: 11 residues. V dropped 2 bases and J dropped 10 bases, with 10 bases sitting between them. CDR1 is DFQATT, CDR2 SNEGSKA, per germline (reference sequence). Sample: blood. The sequence came from a woman aged 55-70 years in good health. The V and J genes are TRBV20-1 and TRBJ2-3, with no clear D. The CDR3: CSARLWDAQYF. The CDR3 DNA reads TGCAGTGCTAGATTGTGGGATGCGCAGTATTTT.